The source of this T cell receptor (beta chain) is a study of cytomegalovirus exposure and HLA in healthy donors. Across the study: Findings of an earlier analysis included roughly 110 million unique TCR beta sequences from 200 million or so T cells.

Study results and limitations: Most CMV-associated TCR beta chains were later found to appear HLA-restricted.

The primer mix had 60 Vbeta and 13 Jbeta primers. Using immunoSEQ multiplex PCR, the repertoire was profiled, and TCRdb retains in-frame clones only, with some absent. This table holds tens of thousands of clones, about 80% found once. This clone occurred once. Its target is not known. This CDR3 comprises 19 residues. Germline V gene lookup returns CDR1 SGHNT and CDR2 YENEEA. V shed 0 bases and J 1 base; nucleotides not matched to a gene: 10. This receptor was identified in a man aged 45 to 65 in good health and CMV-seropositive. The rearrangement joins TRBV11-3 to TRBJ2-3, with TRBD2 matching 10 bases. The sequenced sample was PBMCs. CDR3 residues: CASSLDGVAGGVGTDTQYF. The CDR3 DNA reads TGTGCCAGCAGCTTAGATGGGGTAGCGGGAGGCGTTGGCACAGATACGCAGTATTTT. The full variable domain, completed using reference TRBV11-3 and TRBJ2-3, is EAGVVQSPRYKIIEKKQPVAFWCNPISGHNTLYWYLQNLGQGPELLIRYENEEAVDDSQLPKDRFSAERLKGVDSTLKIQPAELGDSAVYLCASSLDGVAGGVGTDTQYFGPGTRLTVL.